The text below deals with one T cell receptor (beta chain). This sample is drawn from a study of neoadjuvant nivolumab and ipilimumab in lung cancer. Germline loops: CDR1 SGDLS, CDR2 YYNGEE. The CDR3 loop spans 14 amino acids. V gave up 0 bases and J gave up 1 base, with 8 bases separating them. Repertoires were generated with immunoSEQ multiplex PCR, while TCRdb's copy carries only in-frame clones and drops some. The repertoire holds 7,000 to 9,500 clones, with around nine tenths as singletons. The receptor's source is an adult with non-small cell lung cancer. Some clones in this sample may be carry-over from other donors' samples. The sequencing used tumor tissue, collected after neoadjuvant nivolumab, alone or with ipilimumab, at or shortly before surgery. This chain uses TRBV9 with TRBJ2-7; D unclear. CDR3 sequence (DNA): TGTGCCAGCAGCGTAGGTGCAGAGTCCTACGAGCAGTACTTC. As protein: CASSVGAESYEQYF.